This entry lists 5 T cell receptor beta chains sequenced from one sample in a study of blood T cell repertoires in COVID-19. The repertoire was sequenced with immunoSEQ multiplex PCR; TCRdb's copy has only in-frame clones and lacks some. The sample consists of roughly 210,000 clones, more than 75% of them appearing once. Sequencing input: PBMCs or T cells enriched from blood (not recorded which). The receptors were gathered from a young man in a cohort exposed to, infected with or recovered from COVID-19 (not recorded which).

This chain uses TRBV19 with TRBJ1-6; unclear D gene. CDR1 and CDR2 from the germline V gene are LNHDA and SQIVND (reference sequence). The CDR3 consists of 15 residues. Trimming removed 1 base from V and 10 bases from J, with 14 bases in between. The CDR3 region has the DNA TGTGCCAGTAGTATAGGAAGAGACGGGTGGTCACCCCTCCACTTT. It yields the protein CASSIGRDGWSPLHF. Drawing the rest from reference TRBV19 and TRBJ1-6, the complete variable domain is DGGITQSPKYLFRKEGQNVTLSCEQNLNHDAMYWYRQDPGQGLRLIYYSQIVNDFQKGDIAEGYSVSREKKESFPLTVTSAQKNPTAFYLCASSIGRDGWSPLHFGNGTRLTVT.

The genes are TRBV27 and TRBJ2-2; D is unclear. Germline assignment: CDR1 MNHEY and CDR2 SMNVEV (reference sequence). This CDR3 spans 15 amino acids. V lost 4 bases, J lost 0 bases, and 9 bases lay in between. CDR3 nucleotide sequence: TGTGCCAGCAGTTCTCCGTACTCGAACACCGGGGAGCTGTTTTTT. It translates to CASSSPYSNTGELFF.

This sequence joins TRBV9 and TRBJ2-7; 13 positions agree with TRBD2. This CDR3 spans 16 amino acids. Losses at the gene ends were 3 bases for V and 5 bases for J; bases not matched to a gene: 8. Germline V gene sequence: CDR1 SGDLS, CDR2 YYNGEE. The CDR3 reads CASSATGTSGTNEQYF. The CDR3, as DNA: TGTGCCAGCAGCGCAACCGGGACTAGCGGGACCAACGAGCAGTACTTC.

The rearrangement uses TRBV28 and TRBJ2-1, with D uncertain. This CDR3 is 12 amino acids long. Germline V CDR1 and CDR2: MDHEN, SYDVKM. V dropped 6 bases and J dropped 5 bases, with 8 bases sitting between them. This CDR3 is CASSLPDNEQFF. The CDR3 DNA reads TGTGCCAGCAGCCTTCCCGACAATGAGCAGTTCTTC.

The chain is built from TRBV18 and TRBJ2-5; D is perhaps TRBD1 (5 bases). Trimming removed 3 bases at V and 2 bases at J, with 16 bases between. This CDR3 has 16 amino acids. Germline loops: CDR1 KGHSH, CDR2 LQKENI. As DNA, the CDR3 is TGTGCCAGCTCACCGAACTCAAGACAGTATCAAGAGACCCAGTACTTC. Translating gives CASSPNSRQYQETQYF.